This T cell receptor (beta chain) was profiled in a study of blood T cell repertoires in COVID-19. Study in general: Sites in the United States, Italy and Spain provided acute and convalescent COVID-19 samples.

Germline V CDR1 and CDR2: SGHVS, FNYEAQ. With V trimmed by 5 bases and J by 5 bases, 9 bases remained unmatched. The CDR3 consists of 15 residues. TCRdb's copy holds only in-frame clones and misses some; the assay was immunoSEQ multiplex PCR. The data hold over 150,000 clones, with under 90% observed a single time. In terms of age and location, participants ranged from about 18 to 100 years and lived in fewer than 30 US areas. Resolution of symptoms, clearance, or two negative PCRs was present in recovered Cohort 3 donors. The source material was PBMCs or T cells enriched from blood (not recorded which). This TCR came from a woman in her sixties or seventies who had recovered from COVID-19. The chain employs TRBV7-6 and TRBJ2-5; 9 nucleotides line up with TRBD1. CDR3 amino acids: CASSERDRERETQYF. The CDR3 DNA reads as TGTGCCAGCAGCGAAAGGGACAGGGAACGCGAGACCCAGTACTTC. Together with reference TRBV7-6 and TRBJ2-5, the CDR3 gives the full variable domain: GAGVSQSPRYKVTKRGQDVALRCDPISGHVSLYWYRQALGQGPEFLTYFNYEAQQDKSGLPNDRFSAERPEGSISTLTIQRTEQRDSAMYRCASSERDRERETQYFGPGTRLLVL.